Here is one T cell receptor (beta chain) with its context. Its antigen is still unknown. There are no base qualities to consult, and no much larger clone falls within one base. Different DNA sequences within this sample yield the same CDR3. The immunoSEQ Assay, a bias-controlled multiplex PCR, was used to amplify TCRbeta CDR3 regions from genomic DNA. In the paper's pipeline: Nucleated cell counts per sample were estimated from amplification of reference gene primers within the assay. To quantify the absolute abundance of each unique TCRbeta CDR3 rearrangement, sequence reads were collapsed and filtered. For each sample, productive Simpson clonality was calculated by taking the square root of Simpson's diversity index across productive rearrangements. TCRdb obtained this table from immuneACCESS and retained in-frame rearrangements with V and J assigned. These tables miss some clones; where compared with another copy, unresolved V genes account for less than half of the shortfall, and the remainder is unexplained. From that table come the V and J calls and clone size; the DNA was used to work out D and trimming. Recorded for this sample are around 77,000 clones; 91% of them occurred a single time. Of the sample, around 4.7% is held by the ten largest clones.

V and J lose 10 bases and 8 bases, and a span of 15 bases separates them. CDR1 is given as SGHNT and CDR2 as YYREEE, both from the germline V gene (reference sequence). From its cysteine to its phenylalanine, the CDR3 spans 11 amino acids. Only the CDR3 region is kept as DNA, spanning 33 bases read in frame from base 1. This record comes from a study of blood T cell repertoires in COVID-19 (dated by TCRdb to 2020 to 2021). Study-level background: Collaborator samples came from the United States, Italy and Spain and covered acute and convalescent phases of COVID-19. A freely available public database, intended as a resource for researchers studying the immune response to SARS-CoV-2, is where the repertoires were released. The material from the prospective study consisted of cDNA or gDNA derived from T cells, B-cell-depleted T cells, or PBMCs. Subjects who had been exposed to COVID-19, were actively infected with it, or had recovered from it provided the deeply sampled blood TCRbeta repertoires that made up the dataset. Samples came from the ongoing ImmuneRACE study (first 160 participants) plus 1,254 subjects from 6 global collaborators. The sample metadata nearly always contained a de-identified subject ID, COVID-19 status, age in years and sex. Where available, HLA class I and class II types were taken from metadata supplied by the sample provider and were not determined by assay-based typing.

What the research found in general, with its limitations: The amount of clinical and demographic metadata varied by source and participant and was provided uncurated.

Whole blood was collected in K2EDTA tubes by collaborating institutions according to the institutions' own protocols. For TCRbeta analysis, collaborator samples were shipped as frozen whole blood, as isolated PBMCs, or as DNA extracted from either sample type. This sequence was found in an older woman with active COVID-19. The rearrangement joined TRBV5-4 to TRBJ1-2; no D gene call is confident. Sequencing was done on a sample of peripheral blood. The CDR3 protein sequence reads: CASRSSGGYTF. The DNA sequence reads TGTGCCTCCCGGAGTTCGGGAGGCTACACCTTC.